These 6 T cell receptor beta chains were all obtained from the same sample, sequenced in a study of T cells in Graves' hyperthyroidism and ophthalmopathy. TCR beta CDR3 regions were amplified from RNA transcripts. The HTBI primer set was used in a first-round RT-PCR of the TCR CDR3. TCRdb processed the multiplex PCR reads anew with MiXCR; each CDR3 protein has one entry. The data show 490,000 or so distinct CDR3 sequences, with 15% to 20% seen just once and about 29% held by the top ten. Source material: blood. These receptors were taken from a woman in her thirties with Graves' ophthalmopathy.

This clonotype was counted ten times or more. This chain uses TRBV12-3 or TRBV12-4 with TRBJ2-5, with TRBD2 matching 13 bases. The J segment lost 5 bases and the V segment lost 5 bases, leaving 11 bases of the junction unmatched. CDR3 size: 17 residues. CDR3 coding DNA: TGTGCCAGCAGTCCCCTGGGGACTAGCGGGATCCGGGAGACCCAGTACTTC. Protein product: CASSPLGTSGIRETQYF.

Ten or more counts support this clonotype. The chain carries TRBV7-3 and TRBJ2-3; TRBD1 agrees at 8 bases. Trimming removed 0 bases from V and 2 bases from J; junction bases left unmatched: 4. The CDR3 contains 16 residues. Germline V gene sequence: CDR1 SGHTA, CDR2 FQGTGA. The CDR3 spells CASSLTRTGNTDTQYF. In DNA, the CDR3 is TGTGCCAGCAGCTTAACGAGGACAGGGAACACAGATACGCAGTATTTT.

The sample holds many counts of this clonotype. J is TRBJ2-1 and V is TRBV9; 16 bases agree with TRBD2. The J segment lost 7 bases and the V segment lost 3 bases, leaving 1 base of the junction unmatched. Germline CDR1 and CDR2: SGDLS and YYNGEE. There are 15 residues in the CDR3. The DNA for the CDR3 is TGTGCCAGCAGCGCGGGACTAGCGGGAGGGAATGAGCAGTTCTTC. As protein: CASSAGLAGGNEQFF.

The chain recombines TRBV7-9 with TRBJ2-7; 9 nucleotides line up with TRBD1. Trimming took 1 base from V and 3 from J; bases not matched to a gene: 7. In germline, CDR1 is SEHNR, CDR2 FQNEAQ (reference sequence). The CDR3 loop spans 16 amino acids. The CDR3 here is CASSLEGGQGLYEQYF. CDR3 sequence (DNA): TGTGCCAGCAGCTTAGAGGGGGGACAGGGTCTCTACGAGCAGTACTTC.

Notes on this clonotype: A read error may explain this, as a much larger clone is one base away. V gene TRBV7-2 combines with J gene TRBJ1-1; 9 bases map to TRBD1. V lost 6 bases to trimming and J lost 5 bases; unmatched junction nucleotides: 7. The germline CDR1 and CDR2 sequences are SGHTA and FQGNSA. This CDR3 has 14 amino acids. CDR3 nucleotides: TGTGCCAGCAGGGTACCGGGACAGGGAACTGAAGCTTTCTTT. Residues: CASRVPGQGTEAFF.

The chain is built from TRBV7-3 and TRBJ1-6; unclear D gene. The CDR3 spans 13 residues. Germline CDR1 reads SGHTA; CDR2 reads FQGTGA. V lost 4 bases, J lost 7 bases, and 8 bases lay in between. The CDR3: CASSYRLNSPLHF. The CDR3, as DNA: TGTGCCAGCAGCTATCGACTCAATTCACCCCTCCACTTT.